This T cell receptor beta chain emerged from a study of Ad26.COV2.S vaccination and SARS-CoV-2 variants. On the study more broadly: Intramuscular Ad26.COV2.S at 5x10^10 or 1x10^11 viral particles.

The method was immunoSEQ multiplex PCR; TCRdb's version includes in-frame clones alone and lacks a portion of them. The sample yields about 460,000 clones, 89% seen once. Sample treatment: some 20 received Ad26.COV2.S at low or high dose, single or two shots; about 5 received placebo; per-sample allocation not given. Samples came from day 63 after the first vaccine or placebo injection. The sample came from a Boston adult aged 18-55 years. This CDR3 is 15 amino acids long. V dropped 0 bases and J dropped 3 bases, with 11 bases sitting between them. The germline V gene encodes CDR1 LGHNA and CDR2 YNFKEQ. Turning to this clone: What it recognizes is unknown.

Study-wide results and caveats: It is possible that the TCR breadth and depth analyses underestimated the total T cell responses. In vaccinated individuals, spike-specific CD8+ and CD4+ T cell responses reportedly displayed substantial breadth.

Sequencing used peripheral blood, obtained in a trial of Ad26.COV2.S vaccine versus placebo. This clonotype was obtained from a person aged 18-60 years who received the Ad26.COV2.S COVID-19 vaccine or a placebo. V and J are TRBV4-2 and TRBJ1-2; D unclear. In nucleotides, the CDR3 is TGTGCCAGCAGCCAAGATAAACTCCGCTACTATGGCTACACCTTC. Protein sequence: CASSQDKLRYYGYTF.